The 29 T cell receptor beta chains below all came from one sample that was sequenced in a study of cytomegalovirus exposure and HLA in healthy donors. Primers included in the PCR were 60 Vbeta and 13 Jbeta primers. Libraries were prepared by immunoSEQ multiplex PCR; TCRdb keeps only in-frame clonotypes and omits some of them. The sample consists of some 140,000 clones, 55% to 80% of them appearing once. The sequencing sample was made of PBMCs. The receptors originated from a woman aged 40 to 55 in good health and CMV-seronegative.

This clone turned up a few times. J is TRBJ1-3 and V is TRBV7-9; the D gene is possibly TRBD1 (6 bases). Germline V CDR1 and CDR2: SEHNR, FQNEAQ (reference sequence). CDR3 length: 14 residues. V was pared by 5 bases and J by 4 bases, with 12 bases between. The CDR3 loop reads CASSPGTSGNTIYF. The CDR3 coding sequence is TGTGCCAGCAGCCCCGGGACATCCGGAAACACCATATATTTT.

The V and J genes are TRBV29-1 and TRBJ1-2, with D hard to call. This CDR3 has 14 amino acids. The germline V gene encodes CDR1 SQVTM and CDR2 ANQGSEA. Trimming pared 5 bases from V and 0 bases from J, leaving 13 bases between. CDR3: CSVLTAFPNYGYTF. In nucleotides, the CDR3 is TGCAGCGTTCTTACAGCTTTTCCTAACTATGGCTACACCTTC.

This clone was detected once. The rearrangement joins TRBV6-5 to TRBJ1-2; D remains ambiguous. The CDR3 length is 14 residues. V was clipped by 7 bases and J by 3 bases, with 15 bases between them. Germline V gene lookup returns CDR1 MNHEY and CDR2 SVGAGI. The CDR3 coding sequence is TGTGCCAGCACTCGGGGAGATACCTACTATGGCTACACCTTC. Translation: CASTRGDTYYGYTF.

V usage is TRBV29-1 and J usage is TRBJ2-2; TRBD1 might be the D (6 bases). The V and J ends lost 8 bases and 4 bases respectively, with 14 bases between them. This CDR3 contains 13 residues. Germline V lookup: CDR1 SQVTM, CDR2 ANQGSEA. The CDR3 nucleotides are TGCAGCTTCAAACAGGGAATCACCGGGGAGCTGTTTTTT. It translates to CSFKQGITGELFF.

The J gene is TRBJ1-1, the V gene TRBV6-5; D is uncertain. The CDR3 runs to 13 residues. Germline V CDR1 and CDR2: MNHEY, SVGAGI. V lost 2 bases to trimming and J lost 1 base, with 5 bases between them. The CDR3 is CASSYGGNTEAFF. The CDR3 DNA reads TGTGCCAGCAGTTACGGCGGGAACACTGAAGCTTTCTTT.

The chain uses TRBV4-1 and TRBJ1-1; maybe TRBD1 (6 bases). V lost 4 bases and J lost 12, with 21 bases in between. The CDR3 is made up of 14 amino acids. The germline V gene encodes CDR1 MGHRA and CDR2 YSYEKL. CDR3 amino acids: CASSPPTQGTKPFF. CDR3 sequence (DNA): TGCGCCAGCAGCCCACCTACACAGGGAACTAAACCTTTCTTT.

The chain employs TRBV9 and TRBJ1-1; 10 bases align to TRBD1. V was pared by 3 bases and J by 4 bases, with 9 bases of the junction left unmatched. Germline-derived CDR1 and CDR2 are SGDLS and YYNGEE. CDR3 length: 16 residues. The CDR3 sequence is CASSAPGTGVGTEAFF. The CDR3 DNA sequence: TGTGCCAGCAGCGCACCCGGGACAGGGGTCGGCACTGAAGCTTTCTTT.

This sequence joins TRBV4-2 and TRBJ1-2; 7 bases align to TRBD1. V gave up 1 base and J gave up 6 bases; unmatched junction bases: 2. The CDR3 sequence is 13 residues long. CDR1 LGHNA and CDR2 YNFKEQ come from the germline V gene. CDR3 protein: CASSQGQGDGYTF. The CDR3 nucleotides read TGTGCCAGCAGCCAAGGGCAGGGGGATGGCTACACCTTC.

This clone was found once. V gene TRBV6-5 combines with J gene TRBJ1-2, with TRBD1 matching 7 bases. V shed 6 bases, J shed 8 bases, and the junction held 9 bases outside the gene matches. This CDR3 is 13 amino acids long. Germline V gives CDR1 MNHEY, CDR2 SVGAGI. The CDR3 loop reads CASSLRQGEGYTF. CDR3 DNA sequence: TGTGCCAGCAGCCTCAGACAGGGCGAGGGCTACACCTTC.

The rearrangement links TRBV6-6 to TRBJ2-7, with 7 bases lining up with TRBD1. The J segment lost 0 bases and the V segment lost 6 bases, leaving 8 bases of the junction unmatched. The CDR3 sequence is 15 residues long. The germline V gene has CDR1 MNHNY and CDR2 SVGAGI (reference sequence). CDR3 DNA sequence: TGTGCCAGCAGGCAACGACAGGGCAGCTCCTACGAGCAGTACTTC. It codes for CASRQRQGSSYEQYF.

The rearrangement uses TRBV6-5 and TRBJ1-1, with 7 nucleotides matching TRBD1. The V gene's germline CDR1 is MNHEY and CDR2 SVGAGI. This CDR3 has 15 residues. J was trimmed by 3 bases and V by 1 base; bases with no gene match: 5. CDR3 in amino acids: CASSYWGTGDTEAFF. CDR3 nucleotide sequence: TGTGCCAGCAGTTACTGGGGAACAGGGGACACTGAAGCTTTCTTT.

The chain links TRBV5-4 to TRBJ1-4; no reliable D call. In germline, CDR1 is SGHNT, CDR2 YYREEE (reference sequence). Trimming took 1 base from V and 7 from J, leaving 8 bases between them. The CDR3 is 13 residues long. The CDR3 is CASSLNGGEKLFF. The CDR3 bases are TGTGCCAGCAGCTTGAATGGCGGTGAAAAACTGTTTTTT.

V is TRBV7-6 and J is TRBJ1-4; D uncertain. The CDR3 totals 16 residues. The ends were cut back, 2 bases at V and 0 bases at J, with 10 bases in the middle. CDR1 SGHVS and CDR2 FNYEAQ come from the germline V gene. CDR3 protein: CASSLSSPATNEKLFF. The CDR3 DNA reads TGTGCCAGCAGCTTATCCTCCCCGGCAACTAATGAAAAACTGTTTTTT. The variable domain in full, completed from reference TRBV7-6 and TRBJ1-4, reads GAGVSQSPRYKVTKRGQDVALRCDPISGHVSLYWYRQALGQGPEFLTYFNYEAQQDKSGLPNDRFSAERPEGSISTLTIQRTEQRDSAMYRCASSLSSPATNEKLFFGSGTQLSVL.

The chain carries TRBV5-4 and TRBJ1-2; 8 bases are a match to TRBD1. The CDR3 is made up of 15 amino acids. V shed 4 bases, J shed 4 bases, and the junction held 9 bases outside the gene matches. Germline CDR1 SGHNT, CDR2 YYREEE (reference sequence). This CDR3 reads CASSPDRGFGYGYTF. CDR3 sequence (DNA): TGTGCCAGCAGCCCTGACAGGGGCTTCGGCTATGGCTACACCTTC. Variable domain in full (rest from reference TRBV5-4 and TRBJ1-2): ETGVTQSPTHLIKTRGQQVTLRCSSQSGHNTVSWYQQALGQGPQFIFQYYREEENGRGNFPPRFSGLQFPNYSSELNVNALELDDSALYLCASSPDRGFGYGYTFGSGTRLTVV.

The chain combines TRBV4-1 with TRBJ1-4, with a tentative D call TRBD1 (5 bases). The length of the CDR3 is 16 residues. Germline V gene sequence: CDR1 MGHRA, CDR2 YSYEKL. V was shortened by 1 base and J by 3 bases, with 12 bases between the two germline ends. This CDR3 is CASSQVRGEANEKLFF. For the CDR3, the DNA is TGCGCCAGCAGCCAAGTGCGGGGGGAGGCTAATGAAAAACTGTTTTTT.

This chain joins TRBV11-2 and TRBJ2-3; D is perhaps TRBD1 (5 bases). CDR1 is SGHAT, CDR2 FQNNGV, per germline. V lost 6 bases and J 2 bases, leaving 9 bases between the germline ends. The CDR3 covers 13 residues. The CDR3 region is CASSRTTTDTQYF. The CDR3 DNA reads as TGTGCCAGCAGTCGGACAACCACAGATACGCAGTATTTT.

This clone was detected a few times. This chain joins TRBV7-9 and TRBJ2-3, with no clear D. This CDR3 spans 16 amino acids. The germline CDR1 and CDR2 sequences are SEHNR and FQNEAQ (reference sequence). With 3 bases removed from V and 2 bases from J, the gap between germline ends came to 15 bases. The CDR3 coding sequence is TGTGCCAGCAGCTTGGGCCACGACATTCCCACAGATACGCAGTATTTT. Translating gives CASSLGHDIPTDTQYF.

The V and J genes are TRBV10-3 and TRBJ2-7; the match to TRBD1 covers 11 bases. Trimming removed 4 bases from V and 3 bases from J; junction bases left unmatched: 5. Per germline, CDR1 ENHRY and CDR2 SYGVKD. This CDR3 comprises 15 residues. The CDR3 spells CAISGYGTGGYEQYV. As DNA, the CDR3 is TGTGCCATCAGTGGTTATGGGACAGGGGGCTACGAGCAGTACGTC.

J is TRBJ2-1 and V is TRBV5-1; 11 nucleotides match TRBD2. CDR3 length: 16 amino acids. The trim removed 0 bases at V and 8 bases at J, leaving 7 bases unmatched. From germline, CDR1 is SGHRS and CDR2 YFSETQ. The DNA for the CDR3 is TGCGCCAGCAGCTTGGGGCTAGCGGGGGGTAATCATGAGCAGTTCTTC. This translates into CASSLGLAGGNHEQFF.

The CDR3 reads CASSPKTGNIGVEAFF. Written as DNA, the CDR3 is TGTGCCAGCTCACCGAAGACAGGGAACATTGGGGTTGAAGCTTTCTTT. This chain joins TRBV18 and TRBJ1-1; 7 bases agree with TRBD1. Germline V gene data show CDR1 as KGHSH and CDR2 as LQKENI. This CDR3 is built from 16 residues. The J segment lost 7 bases and the V segment lost 3 bases, leaving 14 bases of the junction unmatched.

The V and J genes are TRBV6-6 and TRBJ1-2; D might be TRBD1 (5 bases). V was cut by 4 bases and J by 10 bases, with 10 bases left in between. Germline-derived CDR1 and CDR2 are MNHNY and SVGAGI (reference sequence). The CDR3 loop spans 11 amino acids. The CDR3: CASSFREDYTF. CDR3 nucleotide sequence: TGTGCCAGCAGTTTCAGGGAAGACTACACCTTC.

This clone was detected once. This rearrangement joins TRBV2 to TRBJ1-2; 7 positions match TRBD1. The CDR3 is 17 residues long. Germline V gives CDR1 SNHLY, CDR2 FYNNEI. V was clipped by 5 bases and J by 3 bases; unmatched bases: 15. CDR3 sequence reads: CASSITETGPLDYGYTF. The DNA for the CDR3 is TGTGCCAGCAGTATAACCGAGACAGGGCCTCTAGACTATGGCTACACCTTC.

V and J are TRBV5-5 and TRBJ1-3; D is unresolved. Germline V gives CDR1 SGHKS, CDR2 YYEKEE (reference sequence). The CDR3 is made up of 12 amino acids. The ends were cut back, 4 bases at V and 2 bases at J, with 4 bases in the middle. This CDR3 reads CASSPAGNTIYF. In nucleotides, the CDR3 is TGTGCCAGCAGCCCGGCTGGAAACACCATATATTTT.

The CDR3 nucleotides are TGTGCCAGCAGCCCCGGGAGTATCACTGAAGCTTTCTTT. Protein: CASSPGSITEAFF. The chain carries TRBV9 and TRBJ1-1; no firm D call. V was pared by 4 bases and J by 4 bases, with 11 bases between. CDR3 length: 13 amino acids. Germline V lookup: CDR1 SGDLS, CDR2 YYNGEE.

The chain combines TRBV5-4 with TRBJ2-2; TRBD2 aligns across 7 bases. Germline CDR1 SGHNT, CDR2 YYREEE (reference sequence). V lost 1 base to trimming and J lost 6 bases; unmatched junction nucleotides: 0. The CDR3 is 13 residues long. CDR3 loop: CASSLSGAGELFF. DNA for the CDR3: TGTGCCAGCAGCTTGAGCGGGGCCGGGGAGCTGTTTTTT.

The chain has TRBV27 and TRBJ1-5; no firm D call. This CDR3 has 14 amino acids. Germline lookup yields CDR1 MNHEY and CDR2 SMNVEV (reference sequence). Trimming removed 2 bases at V and 4 bases at J, with 9 bases between. The CDR3 protein is CASSLGLNNQPQHF. The CDR3, as DNA: TGTGCCAGCAGTTTAGGACTGAATAATCAGCCCCAGCATTTT.

The rearrangement links TRBV5-8 to TRBJ1-1; tentative D call: TRBD1 (6 bases). The CDR3 totals 15 residues. In germline, CDR1 is SGHTS, CDR2 YDEGEE. The V gene lost 2 bases and the J gene lost 1 base, with 12 bases spanning the gap. The CDR3 DNA is TGTGCCAGCAGCTTCTCAGGGGTTTGGAACACTGAAGCTTTCTTT. The encoded protein is CASSFSGVWNTEAFF.

The chain is built from TRBV7-2 and TRBJ1-6; 7 bases are shared with TRBD1. This CDR3 region has 15 residues. The germline V gene encodes CDR1 SGHTA and CDR2 FQGNSA. V was clipped by 0 bases and J by 13 bases; unmatched bases: 9. CDR3 in amino acids: CASSLAGGGRGPLHF. CDR3 DNA: TGTGCCAGCAGCTTAGCCGGGGGCGGCAGGGGGCCCCTCCACTTT.

The chain is built from TRBV5-6 and TRBJ2-1, with D perhaps matching TRBD1 (8 bases). The CDR3 totals 15 residues. V dropped 4 bases and J dropped 8 bases, with 19 bases sitting between them. Germline lookup yields CDR1 SGHDT and CDR2 YYEEEE. The CDR3 DNA follows: TGTGCCAGCAGCCAGGGGGCGGGGGCCTTCGATGAGCAGTTCTTC. Translating it yields CASSQGAGAFDEQFF.